The 9 T cell receptor beta chains below were found in one sample sequenced in a study of tumor and adjacent non-tumor tissue in lung cancer. This sample's RNA came from whole unsorted tissue. TCRbeta libraries were built with three rounds of nested PCR, modified from ARM-PCR. One entry per CDR3 protein, called by TCRdb with MiXCR from the multiplex PCR reads. The top ten clones hold 22% of a sample with roughly 120,000 distinct CDR3 sequences, 75% to 90% of them seen once. Sequenced: lung tumor tissue. These receptors were taken from a man aged 65 to 79 with non-small cell lung cancer.

The chain links TRBV28 to TRBJ1-2; D is undetermined. The V end was cut by 3 bases, the J end by 14 bases, with 22 bases between. The CDR3 contains 14 residues. The V gene's germline CDR1 is MDHEN and CDR2 SYDVKM. CDR3 nucleotide sequence: TGTGCCAGCAGTTTGGTCGGCAGAACCTATGTCTATACCTTC. It codes for CASSLVGRTYVYTF.

A note on this clonotype: The junction differs from germline at one of its ends, possibly a read error. The chain joins TRBV5-4 to TRBJ2-7, with TRBD2 as a possible D gene (5 bases). Per the germline V gene, CDR1 is SGHNT and CDR2 is YYREEE (reference sequence). This CDR3 region has 13 residues. The CDR3, as DNA: TGTGCCGGTAGCCTTCTGGTGGCAAGGGAGCAATACTTC. As protein: CAGSLLVAREQYF.

Points on this clonotype: This CDR3 fails to terminate in the conserved phenylalanine or tryptophan, so it likely reflects a read error. The chain employs TRBV12-3 or TRBV12-4 and TRBJ1-6, with D tentatively TRBD1 (6 bases). The CDR3 covers 16 residues. The CDR3 DNA reads TGTGCCAGCACCTCCGGGACATGGGGCTATAATTCACCTCTCCACATT. Protein product: CASTSGTWGYNSPLHI.

On this clonotype: An end of the junction does not agree with germline; a read error may underlie this. The chain is built from TRBV20-1 and TRBJ1-1; D gene uncertain. The germline CDR1 and CDR2 sequences are DFQATT and SNEGSKA (reference sequence). CDR3 length equals 14 residues. CDR3 loop: CSARGPHVNTEASF. In DNA form, the CDR3 reads TGCAGTGCTAGAGGTCCTCATGTGAACACTGAAGCTTCCTTT.

The rearrangement joins TRBV29-1 to TRBJ1-1; D gene ambiguous. CDR1 and CDR2 (germline): SQVTM, ANQGSEA. CDR3 length equals 13 residues. The ends were cut back, 4 bases at V and 4 bases at J, with 13 bases in the middle. CDR3 sequence: CSVGDGRITEAFF. The CDR3, as DNA: TGCAGCGTTGGTGACGGCCGGATCACTGAAGCTTTCTTT. The full variable domain, with the rest looked up from reference TRBV29-1 and TRBJ1-1, is SAVISQKPSRDICQRGTSLTIQCQVDSQVTMMFWYRQQPGQSLTLIATANQGSEATYESGFVIDKFPISRPNLTFSTLTVSNMSPEDSSIYLCSVGDGRITEAFFGQGTRLTVV.

On this clonotype: The conserved closing phenylalanine or tryptophan is absent in this CDR3, likely reflecting a read error. It is unclear where the CDR3 begins or ends on the DNA, so no DNA is shown, and the CDR3 is as TCRdb lists it. The chain couples TRBV6-5 to TRBJ2-2. From its first to its last residue, the CDR3 has 14 amino acids. Germline values: CDR1 MNHEY, CDR2 SVGAGI. The chain's CDR3 is CASRRQETTGELFL.

In this sample, this clonotype turned up once. Being one base from a much bigger clone, this may be a read error. The rearrangement uses TRBV5-1 and TRBJ2-1, with D possibly matching TRBD2 (8 bases). Germline lookup yields CDR1 SGHRS and CDR2 YFSETQ. The CDR3 runs to 13 residues. V was cut by 7 bases and J by 12 bases, with 20 bases left in between. The CDR3 sequence: CASLRGPGGGQFF. As DNA, the CDR3 is TGCGCCAGCCTGAGGGGGCCGGGGGGGGGGCAGTTCTTC.

Notes on this clonotype: A much larger clone differs by one base, so this may be a read error. The V gene is TRBV12-3 or TRBV12-4, the J gene TRBJ1-2; a weak D match, TRBD1 (6 bases). Trimming took off 7 bases at V and 3 bases at J, with 18 bases between the two ends. This CDR3 comprises 15 residues. CDR3 amino acids: CASNLYVGGDYGYTF. The CDR3 nucleotides are TGTGCCAGCAATTTGTACGTAGGGGGAGACTATGGCTACACCTTC.

The gene calls are TRBV5-4 and TRBJ2-6; no firm D call. The CDR3 is 13 residues long. The V gene's germline CDR1 is SGHNT and CDR2 YYREEE (reference sequence). Trimming pared 8 bases from V and 2 bases from J, leaving 8 bases between. CDR3 protein: CASSRAGANVLTF. CDR3 nucleotide sequence: TGTGCCAGTAGCCGGGCTGGGGCCAACGTCCTGACTTTC.